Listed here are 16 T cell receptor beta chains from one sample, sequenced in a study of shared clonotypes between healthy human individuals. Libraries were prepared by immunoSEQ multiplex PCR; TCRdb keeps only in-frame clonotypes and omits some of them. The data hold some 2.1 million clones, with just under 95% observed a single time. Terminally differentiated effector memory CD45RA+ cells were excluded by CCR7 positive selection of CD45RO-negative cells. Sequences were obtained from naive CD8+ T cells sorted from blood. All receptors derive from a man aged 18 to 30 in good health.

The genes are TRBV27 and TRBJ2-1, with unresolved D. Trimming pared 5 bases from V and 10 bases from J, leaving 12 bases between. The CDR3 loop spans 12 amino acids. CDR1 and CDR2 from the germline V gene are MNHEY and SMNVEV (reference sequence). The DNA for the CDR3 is TGTGCCAGCAGTCAATTAGCTCGAGAGCAGTTCTTC. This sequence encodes CASSQLAREQFF.

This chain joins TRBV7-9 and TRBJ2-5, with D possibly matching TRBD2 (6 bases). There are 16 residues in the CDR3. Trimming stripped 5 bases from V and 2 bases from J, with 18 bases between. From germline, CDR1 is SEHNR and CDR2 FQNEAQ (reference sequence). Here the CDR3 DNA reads TGTGCCAGCAGCCAGAACAGACTAGGGGAACAAGAGACCCAGTACTTC. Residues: CASSQNRLGEQETQYF.

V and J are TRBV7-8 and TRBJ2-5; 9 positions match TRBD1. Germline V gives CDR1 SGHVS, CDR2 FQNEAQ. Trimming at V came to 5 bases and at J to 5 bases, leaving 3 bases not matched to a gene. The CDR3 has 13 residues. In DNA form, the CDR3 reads TGTGCCAGCAGCAAGGACAGGGGCGAGACCCAGTACTTC. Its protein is CASSKDRGETQYF.

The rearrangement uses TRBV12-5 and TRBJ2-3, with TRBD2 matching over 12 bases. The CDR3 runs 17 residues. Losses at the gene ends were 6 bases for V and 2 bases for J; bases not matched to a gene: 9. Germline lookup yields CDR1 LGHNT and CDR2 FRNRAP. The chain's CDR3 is CASGRLTSGSPTDTQYF. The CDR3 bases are TGTGCTAGTGGCCGCCTGACTAGCGGGAGCCCCACAGATACGCAGTATTTT.

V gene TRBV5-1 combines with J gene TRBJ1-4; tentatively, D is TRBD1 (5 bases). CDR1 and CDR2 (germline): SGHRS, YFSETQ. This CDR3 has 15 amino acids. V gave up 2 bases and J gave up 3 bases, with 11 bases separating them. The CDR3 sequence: CASSFGQISNEKLFF. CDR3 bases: TGCGCCAGCAGCTTTGGACAAATTTCTAATGAAAAACTGTTTTTT.

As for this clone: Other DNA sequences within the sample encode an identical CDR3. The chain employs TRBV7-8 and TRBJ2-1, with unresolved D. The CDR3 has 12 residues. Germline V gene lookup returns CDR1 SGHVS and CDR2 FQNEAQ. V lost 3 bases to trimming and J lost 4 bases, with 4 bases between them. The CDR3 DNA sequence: TGTGCCAGCAGCTTGAGTTACAATGAGCAGTTCTTC. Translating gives CASSLSYNEQFF.

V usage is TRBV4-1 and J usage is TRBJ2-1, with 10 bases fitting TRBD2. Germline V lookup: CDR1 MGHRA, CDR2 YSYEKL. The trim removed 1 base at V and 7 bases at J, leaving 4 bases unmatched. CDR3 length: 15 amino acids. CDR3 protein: CASSQARTSGNEQFF. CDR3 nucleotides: TGCGCCAGCAGCCAAGCCCGGACTAGCGGAAATGAGCAGTTCTTC.

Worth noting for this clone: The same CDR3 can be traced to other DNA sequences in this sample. DNA for the CDR3: TGCAGCGTTGAAGACAGAGCGAACACTGAAGCTTTCTTT. This sequence encodes CSVEDRANTEAFF. The genes are TRBV29-1 and TRBJ1-1; D unresolved. CDR1 and CDR2 from the germline V gene are SQVTM and ANQGSEA. The CDR3 has 13 residues. Trimming removed 0 bases at V and 1 base at J, with 6 bases between.

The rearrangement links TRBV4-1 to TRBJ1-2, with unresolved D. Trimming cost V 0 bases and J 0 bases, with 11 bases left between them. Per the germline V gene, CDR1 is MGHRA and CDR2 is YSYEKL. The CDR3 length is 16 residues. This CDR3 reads CASSQDRSLTNYGYTF. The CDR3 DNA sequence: TGCGCCAGCAGCCAAGATCGGTCACTAACTAACTATGGCTACACCTTC.

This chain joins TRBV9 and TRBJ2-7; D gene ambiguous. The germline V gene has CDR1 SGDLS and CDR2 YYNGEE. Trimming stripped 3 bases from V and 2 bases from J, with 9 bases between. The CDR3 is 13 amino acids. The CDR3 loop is CASSAGPAYEQYF. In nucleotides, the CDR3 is TGTGCCAGCAGCGCCGGTCCAGCCTACGAGCAGTACTTC.

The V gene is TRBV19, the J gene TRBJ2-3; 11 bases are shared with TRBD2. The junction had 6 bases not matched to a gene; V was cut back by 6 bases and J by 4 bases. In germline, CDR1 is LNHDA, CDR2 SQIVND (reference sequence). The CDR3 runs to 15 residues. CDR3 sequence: CASSETSGSADTQYF. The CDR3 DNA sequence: TGTGCCAGTAGCGAAACTAGCGGGAGTGCAGATACGCAGTATTTT.

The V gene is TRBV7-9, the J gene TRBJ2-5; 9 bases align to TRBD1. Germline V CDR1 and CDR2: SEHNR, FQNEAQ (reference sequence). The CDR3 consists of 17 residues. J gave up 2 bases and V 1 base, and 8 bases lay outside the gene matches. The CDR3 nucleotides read TGTGCCAGCAGCTTAGACACCGGGACAGGGACGCAAGAGACCCAGTACTTC. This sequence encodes CASSLDTGTGTQETQYF. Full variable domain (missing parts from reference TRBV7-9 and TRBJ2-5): DTGVSQNPRHKITKRGQNVTFRCDPISEHNRLYWYRQTLGQGPEFLTYFQNEAQLEKSRLLSDRFSAERPKGSFSTLEIQRTEQGDSAMYLCASSLDTGTGTQETQYFGPGTRLLVL.

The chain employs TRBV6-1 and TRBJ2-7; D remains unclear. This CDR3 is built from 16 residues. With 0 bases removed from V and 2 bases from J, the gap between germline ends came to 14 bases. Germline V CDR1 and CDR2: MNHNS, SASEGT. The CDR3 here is CASSEALFGPPYEQYF. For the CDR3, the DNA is TGTGCCAGCAGTGAAGCGCTTTTCGGGCCCCCCTACGAGCAGTACTTC.

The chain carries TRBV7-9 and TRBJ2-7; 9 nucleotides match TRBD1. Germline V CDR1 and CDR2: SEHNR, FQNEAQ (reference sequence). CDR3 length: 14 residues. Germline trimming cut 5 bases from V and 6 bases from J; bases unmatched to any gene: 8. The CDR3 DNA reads TGTGCCAGCAGCACGGGACAGGGCGACAGCGAGCAGTACTTC. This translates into CASSTGQGDSEQYF.

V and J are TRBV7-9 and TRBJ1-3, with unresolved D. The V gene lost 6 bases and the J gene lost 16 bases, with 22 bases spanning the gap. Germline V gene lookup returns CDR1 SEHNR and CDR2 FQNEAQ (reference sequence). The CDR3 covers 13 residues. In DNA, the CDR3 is TGTGCCAGCAGGTCGCTGATATCGTGGAGTCTTTATTTT. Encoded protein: CASRSLISWSLYF.

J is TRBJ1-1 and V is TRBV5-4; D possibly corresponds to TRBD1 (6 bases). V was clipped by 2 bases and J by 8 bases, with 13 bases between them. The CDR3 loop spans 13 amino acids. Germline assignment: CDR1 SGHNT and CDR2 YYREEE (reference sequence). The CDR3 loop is CASSLAGAPEAFF. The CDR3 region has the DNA TGTGCCAGCAGCTTAGCGGGGGCTCCCGAAGCTTTCTTT.